This paragraph reports one TCR beta chain. Its specificity is not known. These data come from a study of beta chain features in type 1 diabetes. Study-wide findings and caveats: Moderately but significantly shorter TCRB CDR3s were found in Type 1 diabetes patients in all four CD4+ subsets. In comparison with healthy donors, patients had naive, central memory and Treg TCRB repertoires that appeared more similar. TCRB rearrangement may or may not be influenced by HLA type; here this remained unresolved.

Expressed TCRB transcripts got sequenced, as all isolated RNA was reverse transcribed. The method was immunoSEQ multiplex PCR; TCRdb's version includes in-frame clones alone and lacks a portion of them. The sample carries a few hundred thousand clones, about 16% recorded once. V was shortened by 2 bases and J by 6 bases, with 19 bases between the two germline ends. The CDR3 contains 17 residues. Germline V lookup: CDR1 LNHNV, CDR2 YYDKDF (reference sequence). Purity (above 95%) was reached by all sorted populations. The clonotype comes from a woman under 30 in good health. Material: naive CD4+ T cells from blood. The chain has TRBV15 and TRBJ2-2; weak D call: TRBD2 (6 bases). CDR3 DNA: TGTGCCACCAGCAGACGACCGGGACTGTTGAGTGCCGGGGAGCTGTTTTTT. It specifies CATSRRPGLLSAGELFF.